A selection of T cell receptor beta chains follows, all from one sample in a study of early T cells in non-severe SARS-CoV-2 infection. MiXCR, applied by TCRdb to the 5' RACE reads, yields one record per CDR3 protein. This repertoire shows around 50,000 distinct CDR3 sequences, around 5.6% found once; its top ten account for around 4.1%. Material for sequencing was whole blood. The source is an adult who was a healthcare worker with PCR-confirmed SARS-CoV-2 infection or an uninfected control (not recorded which). Each CDR3 is given with its conserved first and last residue. The D gene is left open where the match is weak. Rows give clone size only sometimes, using once, few, many, or a class for an expanded clone.

>TRBJ2-1|many|TRBV29-1|14|TRBD2
CSVVGLAGTDEQFF
TGCAGCGTTGTGGGTCTAGCGGGGACGGATGAGCAGTTCTTC
>TRBJ2-2|many|TRBV3-1|14|-
CASSQQGSSGELFF
TGTGCCAGCAGCCAACAGGGTTCATCCGGGGAGCTGTTTTTT
>TRBJ2-7|medium-sized|TRBV11-2|12|TRBD2
CASSPGGYEQYF
TGTGCCAGCAGCCCGGGAGGGTATGAGCAGTACTTC
>TRBJ1-3|many|TRBV5-1|16|-
CASSTEPGGAGNTIYF
TGCGCCAGCAGCACAGAACCGGGAGGAGCTGGAAACACCATATATTTT
>TRBJ2-3|many|TRBV7-2|16|TRBD2
CASSSSAGVVTDTQYF
TGTGCCAGCAGCTCCTCAGCGGGGGTCGTCACAGATACGCAGTATTTT
>TRBJ1-1|-|TRBV18|13|-
CASSRAGDNEAFF
TGTGCCAGCTCACGGGCGGGGGACAATGAAGCTTTCTTT
>TRBJ2-2|many|TRBV7-9|13|-
CADGGPNTGELFF
TGTGCTGACGGGGGGCCTAACACCGGGGAGCTGTTTTTT
>TRBJ2-2|many|TRBV24-1|15|-
CATSDQSFGAGELFF
TGTGCCACCAGTGACCAATCCTTTGGAGCCGGGGAGCTGTTTTTT
>TRBJ2-1|many|TRBV6-5|14|TRBD2
CASSSGHWEGEQFF
TGTGCCAGCAGTTCCGGGCACTGGGAGGGCGAGCAGTTCTTC
>TRBJ1-2|many|TRBV29-1|11|-
CSVTENYGYTF
TGCAGCGTTACAGAGAACTATGGCTACACCTTC
>TRBJ2-2|few|TRBV19|13|-
CASSIASVGELFF
TGTGCCAGTAGTATAGCCTCAGTCGGGGAGCTGTTTTTT
>TRBJ2-3|many|TRBV15|15|-
CATSRDPTGSDTQYF
TGTGCCACCAGCAGAGATCCTACGGGGTCAGATACGCAGTATTTT
>TRBJ2-5|many|TRBV29-1|14|TRBD1
CSAIQNRGLETQYF
TGCAGCGCAATTCAGAACAGGGGGCTTGAGACCCAGTACTTC
>TRBJ1-1|many|TRBV12-5|15|-
CASGPARAMNTEAFF
TGTGCTAGTGGTCCCGCCAGGGCCATGAACACTGAAGCTTTCTTT
>TRBJ1-5|-|TRBV27|14|TRBD1
CASRKQGAGQPQHF
TGTGCCAGCAGAAAACAGGGGGCAGGGCAGCCCCAGCATTTT
>TRBJ2-6|few|TRBV5-5|19|TRBD2
CASSLAGRDTFSGANVLTF
TGTGCCAGCAGCTTGGCTGGGAGGGATACTTTTTCTGGGGCCAACGTCCTGACTTTC
>TRBJ2-5|-|TRBV2|15|TRBD2
CASSREGTSKETQYF
TGTGCCAGCAGTCGGGAAGGGACTAGCAAAGAGACCCAGTACTTC
>TRBJ2-7|-|TRBV29-1|13|TRBD1
CSVLTGGPYEQYF
TGCAGCGTCCTGACAGGGGGTCCCTACGAGCAGTACTTC
>TRBJ2-1|many|TRBV6-5|12|-
CASSGPYNEQFF
TGTGCCAGCAGCGGGCCCTACAATGAGCAGTTCTTC
>TRBJ1-1|many|TRBV5-5|13|-
CASSPPGATEAFF
TGTGCCAGCAGCCCCCCGGGGGCCACTGAAGCTTTCTTT
>TRBJ2-5|many|TRBV7-8|14|-
CASSRNSVQETQYF
TGTGCCAGCTCCCGCAATAGCGTCCAAGAGACCCAGTACTTC
>TRBJ2-7|few|TRBV5-4|13|-
CASSSGDYYEQYF
TGTGCCAGCAGCTCCGGGGATTACTACGAGCAGTACTTC
>TRBJ2-2|many|TRBV5-1|15|TRBD2
CATSGLAGATGELFF
TGCGCCACCTCCGGACTAGCGGGAGCCACCGGGGAGCTGTTTTTT
>TRBJ1-1|many|TRBV5-1|16|-
CASSFSVGNTNTEAFF
TGCGCCAGCAGCTTCTCGGTGGGTAATACTAACACTGAAGCTTTCTTT
>TRBJ2-1|many|TRBV11-3|13|-
CASSPDGYNEQFF
TGTGCCAGCAGCCCGGACGGCTACAATGAGCAGTTCTTC
>TRBJ2-1|many|TRBV7-6|14|TRBD1
CASSAGQGFDEQFF
TGTGCCAGCAGCGCGGGACAGGGATTTGATGAGCAGTTCTTC
>TRBJ1-1|many|TRBV5-6|13|-
CASSQGPIQRAFF
TGTGCCAGCAGCCAGGGACCTATTCAACGCGCTTTCTTT
>TRBJ2-7|many|TRBV7-2|17|-
CASSLTLRAGTFGEQYF
TGTGCCAGCAGCCTCACCCTAAGGGCGGGGACCTTCGGCGAGCAGTACTTC
>TRBJ2-7|-|TRBV27|15|TRBD1
CASGRFRGQSYEQYF
TGTGCCAGCGGCAGATTCAGGGGGCAGTCCTACGAGCAGTACTTC
>TRBJ2-1|many|TRBV7-6|19|TRBD2
CASLTRASGGPEAYNEQFF
TGTGCCAGCCTTACACGGGCTAGCGGGGGCCCGGAGGCCTACAATGAGCAGTTCTTC
>TRBJ1-4|-|TRBV2|14|-
CASSDEQAGEKLFF
TGTGCCAGCAGTGATGAACAGGCGGGCGAAAAACTGTTTTTT
>TRBJ2-3|-|TRBV3-1|16|TRBD2
CASSQGTSGSTDTQYF
TGTGCCAGCAGCCAGGGGACTAGCGGAAGCACAGATACGCAGTATTTT
>TRBJ2-1|few|TRBV5-1|14|-
CASSLEGEENEQFF
TGCGCCAGCAGCTTGGAGGGGGAGGAGAATGAGCAGTTCTTC
>TRBJ2-1|many|TRBV20-1|14|-
CSARALTPYNEQFF
TGCAGTGCTAGGGCGCTAACCCCCTACAATGAGCAGTTCTTC
>TRBJ2-5|many|TRBV6-2/TRBV6-3|14|-
CASSWTRERETQYF
TGTGCCAGCAGTTGGACCCGTGAGCGGGAGACCCAGTACTTC
>TRBJ2-7|many|TRBV6-1|15|TRBD2
CASRISGGDSYEQYF
TGTGCCAGCAGGATTAGCGGGGGAGACTCCTACGAGCAGTACTTC
>TRBJ2-3|-|TRBV5-4|16|-
CASSLASFASTDTQYF
TGTGCCAGCAGCTTGGCCTCGTTCGCGAGCACAGATACGCAGTATTTT
>TRBJ2-3|few|TRBV10-2|19|TRBD2
CASRNRRTSGGPYTDTQYF
TGCGCCAGCAGAAACCGGAGGACTAGCGGGGGGCCCTACACAGATACGCAGTATTTT
>TRBJ1-5|few|TRBV6-2/TRBV6-3|14|-
CASSSGGRVQPQHF
TGTGCCAGCAGTTCTGGGGGCAGGGTGCAGCCCCAGCATTTT
>TRBJ2-5|-|TRBV27|15|-
CASSFFGQEGGTQYF
TGTGCCAGCAGTTTCTTCGGGCAGGAAGGTGGGACCCAGTACTTC
>TRBJ2-2|many|TRBV6-2/TRBV6-3|15|-
CASSYYAANTGELFF
TGTGCCAGCAGTTATTACGCTGCGAACACCGGGGAGCTGTTTTTT
>TRBJ1-2|many|TRBV18|15|-
CASSPTQISHYGYTF
TGTGCCAGCTCACCAACACAGATTAGTCACTATGGCTACACCTTC
>TRBJ2-4|many|TRBV20-1|12|TRBD2
CSVSRGTDIQYF
TGCAGTGTTTCGCGGGGGACTGACATTCAGTACTTC
>TRBJ2-5|once|TRBV9|13|-
CASSVSNQETQYF
TGTGCCAGCAGCGTTTCAAATCAAGAGACCCAGTACTTC
>TRBJ1-4|many|TRBV7-9|13|-
CASSLQGSEKLFF
TGTGCCAGCAGCCTACAGGGAAGCGAAAAACTGTTTTTT
>TRBJ1-5|few|TRBV7-2|14|TRBD1
CASSFRGRNQPQHF
TGTGCCAGCAGCTTTAGGGGGCGCAATCAGCCCCAGCATTTT
>TRBJ1-4|few|TRBV3-1|16|-
CASSHEGLTTNEKLFF
TGTGCCAGCAGCCATGAGGGATTAACAACTAATGAAAAACTGTTTTTT
>TRBJ2-1|few|TRBV7-2|11|-
CASSFYNEQFF
TGTGCCAGCAGCTTTTACAATGAGCAGTTCTTC
>TRBJ2-2|many|TRBV27|16|-
CASSLRAQGWTGELFF
TGTGCCAGCAGTCTAAGGGCACAAGGTTGGACCGGGGAGCTGTTTTTT
>TRBJ2-1|-|TRBV3-1|14|-
CASKGASGRREQFF
TGTGCCAGCAAGGGGGCCAGCGGGAGACGTGAGCAGTTCTTC
>TRBJ2-3|many|TRBV7-9|15|-
CASSLGRGSIDTQYF
TGTGCCAGCAGCTTAGGTCGTGGGTCGATAGATACGCAGTATTTT